What follows are 27 T cell receptor beta chains derived from one specimen sequenced in a study of blood T cell repertoires in COVID-19. TCRdb keeps only in-frame clones here, not all; method: immunoSEQ multiplex PCR. The repertoire holds about 37,000 clones, with around 93% as singletons. Material: peripheral blood. The receptors stem from a woman aged 30 to 39 in a cohort sampled during active COVID-19.

The chain uses TRBV29-1 and TRBJ2-2; a weak D match, TRBD2 (6 bases). Germline V gene lookup returns CDR1 SQVTM and CDR2 ANQGSEA. The CDR3 runs 14 residues. Trimming took 1 base from V and 4 from J, leaving 10 bases between them. CDR3 region: CSVEGGERTGELFF. The CDR3 coding sequence is TGCAGCGTTGAAGGGGGGGAACGCACCGGGGAGCTGTTTTTT.

This chain connects TRBV10-3 to TRBJ1-2, with D perhaps TRBD1 (6 bases). V shed 9 bases and J shed 6 bases, with 23 bases lying between them. Germline assignment: CDR1 ENHRY and CDR2 SYGVKD. The CDR3 contains 15 residues. CDR3 DNA sequence: TGTGCCATTCGAGGGCGGGGGGGCATAGTGGATGGCTACACCTTC. Its translation: CAIRGRGGIVDGYTF.

The chain joins TRBV27 to TRBJ2-7; TRBD1 matches 9 bases. In germline, CDR1 is MNHEY, CDR2 SMNVEV (reference sequence). There are 15 residues in the CDR3. V dropped 4 bases and J dropped 4; count of bases not matched to a gene: 8. CDR3 sequence (DNA): TGTGCCAGCAGTTCAACGCGGACAGGGGTTTACGAGCAGTACTTC. The encoded protein is CASSSTRTGVYEQYF.

DNA of the CDR3: TGCAGCGGACAGGTCCAGGGCTACGAGCAGTACTTC. Translating it yields CSGQVQGYEQYF. V usage is TRBV29-1 and J usage is TRBJ2-7; D might be TRBD1 (6 bases). CDR1 is SQVTM, CDR2 ANQGSEA, per germline. The V end lost 7 bases, the J end lost 3 bases, and 13 bases lay between the germline ends. There are 12 residues in the CDR3.

The chain combines TRBV18 with TRBJ2-2, with 10 bases matching TRBD1. With V trimmed by 6 bases and J by 2 bases, 12 bases remained unmatched. This CDR3 has 18 amino acids. Germline assignment: CDR1 KGHSH and CDR2 LQKENI. CDR3 sequence: CASSKSGTGVRNTGELFF. In nucleotides, the CDR3 is TGTGCCAGCTCCAAATCCGGGACAGGGGTGAGAAACACCGGGGAGCTGTTTTTT. Combining the CDR3 with reference TRBV18 and TRBJ2-2 gives the whole variable domain NAGVMQNPRHLVRRRGQEARLRCSPMKGHSHVYWYRQLPEEGLKFMVYLQKENIIDESGMPKERFSAEFPKEGPSILRIQQVVRGDSAAYFCASSKSGTGVRNTGELFFGEGSRLTVL.

V and J are TRBV11-2 and TRBJ2-1, with TRBD2 matching 8 bases. The CDR3 has 15 amino acids. V shed 1 base, J shed 6 bases, and the junction held 5 bases outside the gene matches. Germline values: CDR1 SGHAT, CDR2 FQNNGV. The CDR3 DNA reads as TGTGCCAGCAGCTTAGCACTAGCGGTTCCCAATGAGCAGTTCTTC. Its protein is CASSLALAVPNEQFF.

The V and J genes are TRBV30 and TRBJ1-2; 7 nucleotides match TRBD1. With 4 bases clipped from V and 2 bases from J, the junction kept 4 bases outside the gene matches. From germline, CDR1 is GTSNPN and CDR2 SVGIG (reference sequence). CDR3 length: 13 residues. The CDR3 DNA reads as TGTGCCTGGAAACGACAGGGAAACTATGGCTACACCTTC. This encodes CAWKRQGNYGYTF.

J is TRBJ2-5 and V is TRBV7-2; the match to TRBD1 covers 10 bases. The CDR3 consists of 15 residues. The J segment lost 2 bases and the V segment lost 7 bases, leaving 7 bases of the junction unmatched. Germline V CDR1 and CDR2: SGHTA, FQGNSA. CDR3 DNA: TGTGCCAGCAACACAGACAGGGGGCTTCAAGAGACCCAGTACTTC. Translation: CASNTDRGLQETQYF. Full variable domain (rest looked up from reference TRBV7-2 and TRBJ2-5): GAGVSQSPSNKVTEKGKDVELRCDPISGHTALYWYRQSLGQGLEFLIYFQGNSAPDKSGLPSDRFSAERTGGSVSTLTIQRTQQEDSAVYLCASNTDRGLQETQYFGPGTRLLVL.

The rearrangement joins TRBV7-2 to TRBJ2-2; 8 bases align to TRBD2. Germline CDR1 reads SGHTA; CDR2 reads FQGNSA. This CDR3 comprises 15 residues. The J segment lost 3 bases and the V segment lost 7 bases, leaving 7 bases of the junction unmatched. The DNA of the CDR3 is TGTGCCAGCATCAGCGGGAGAGGCGACACCGGGGAGCTGTTTTTT. Amino acids: CASISGRGDTGELFF.

J is TRBJ2-3 and V is TRBV7-2; D uncertain. This CDR3 spans 12 amino acids. With 3 bases removed from V and 3 bases from J, the gap between germline ends came to 4 bases. CDR1 SGHTA and CDR2 FQGNSA come from the germline V gene. The CDR3 coding sequence is TGTGCCAGCAGCTTGAGGACAGATACGCAGTATTTT. Protein product: CASSLRTDTQYF. Drawing the rest from reference TRBV7-2 and TRBJ2-3, the complete variable domain is GAGVSQSPSNKVTEKGKDVELRCDPISGHTALYWYRQSLGQGLEFLIYFQGNSAPDKSGLPSDRFSAERTGGSVSTLTIQRTQQEDSAVYLCASSLRTDTQYFGPGTRLTVL.

This chain links TRBV19 with TRBJ1-1; 10 nucleotides line up with TRBD1. The V and J ends lost 4 bases and 4 bases, in that order; junction bases with no gene match: 3. The CDR3 runs to 14 residues. CDR1 is LNHDA, CDR2 SQIVND, per germline (reference sequence). CDR3 coding DNA: TGTGCCAGTAGTAGGGACAGGGGAGGCACTGAAGCTTTCTTT. Translating gives CASSRDRGGTEAFF.

The genes are TRBV3-1 (or the pseudogene TRBV3-2) and TRBJ1-3; 7 nucleotides match TRBD1. This CDR3 region has 15 residues. CDR1 and CDR2 (germline): LGHDT, YNNKEL (reference sequence). Trimming at V came to 1 base and at J to 3 bases, leaving 3 bases not matched to a gene. The CDR3 loop is CASSQVGTVGNTIYF. The CDR3 coding sequence is TGTGCCAGCAGCCAAGTCGGGACAGTTGGAAACACCATATATTTT.

The sample holds a few counts of this clone. V and J are TRBV5-1 and TRBJ2-5; D not certain. The CDR3 has 13 residues. CDR1 and CDR2 (germline): SGHRS, YFSETQ. V dropped 6 bases and J dropped 4 bases, with 13 bases sitting between them. The CDR3: CASTLNSRETQYF. The CDR3 DNA is TGCGCCAGCACCCTTAATAGTAGAGAGACCCAGTACTTC.

The chain has TRBV9 and TRBJ2-1; 12 nucleotides align to TRBD2. There are 16 residues in the CDR3. CDR1 is SGDLS, CDR2 YYNGEE, per germline. J was trimmed by 4 bases and V by 0 bases; bases with no gene match: 2. The CDR3 spells CASSVAGTSGYNEQFF. For the CDR3, the DNA is TGTGCCAGCAGCGTAGCCGGGACTAGCGGGTACAATGAGCAGTTCTTC.

The V and J genes are TRBV6-5 and TRBJ1-1; the match to TRBD1 covers 9 bases. CDR3 length: 14 residues. Germline-derived CDR1 and CDR2 are MNHEY and SVGAGI. J was trimmed by 0 bases and V by 7 bases; bases with no gene match: 3. The CDR3 region is CASTRQGVNTEAFF. DNA of the CDR3: TGTGCCAGCACCCGACAGGGGGTGAACACTGAAGCTTTCTTT.

The chain uses TRBV11-2 and TRBJ2-3; 7 nucleotides align to TRBD2. The CDR3 covers 16 residues. Germline CDR1 is SGHAT and CDR2 is FQNNGV. V lost 5 bases and J lost 2; bases outside the gene matches: 10. This CDR3 reads CASSPTWGLNTDTQYF. CDR3 nucleotide sequence: TGTGCCAGCAGCCCCACCTGGGGACTAAACACAGATACGCAGTATTTT.

The J gene is TRBJ2-3, the V gene TRBV7-2; D not resolved. V was trimmed by 2 bases and J by 3 bases, leaving 6 bases between them. Looked up from germline, CDR1 is SGHTA and CDR2 is FQGNSA. The CDR3 contains 13 residues. The CDR3 coding sequence is TGTGCCAGCAGCTTAATGGAGACAGATACGCAGTATTTT. As protein: CASSLMETDTQYF.

This chain uses TRBV24-1 with TRBJ2-1, with D tentatively TRBD2 (5 bases). V was trimmed by 4 bases and J by 15 bases, leaving 15 bases between them. Germline loops: CDR1 KGHDR, CDR2 SFDVKD. The CDR3 covers 12 residues. This CDR3 reads CATSDPGLSPFF. For the CDR3, the DNA is TGTGCCACCAGTGACCCCGGACTTTCGCCGTTCTTC.

This clone was found once. The chain joins TRBV5-6 to TRBJ2-3, with 8 bases lining up with TRBD2. CDR3 size: 16 residues. Unmatched junction bases numbered 15, after V lost 6 bases and J lost 6 bases. Per germline, CDR1 SGHDT and CDR2 YYEEEE. The CDR3 reads CASTRSASGSLDTQYF. CDR3 nucleotide sequence: TGTGCCAGCACTCGGTCGGCCAGCGGGAGTCTCGATACGCAGTATTTT.

The chain is built from TRBV3-1 (or the pseudogene TRBV3-2) and TRBJ2-3; 11 nucleotides line up with TRBD2. CDR1 is LGHDT and CDR2 is YNNKEL in the germline V gene (reference sequence). J gave up 4 bases and V 1 base, and 10 bases lay outside the gene matches. CDR3 length: 18 amino acids. The CDR3 sequence: CASSQAGLAVFGADTQYF. As DNA, the CDR3 is TGTGCCAGCAGCCAAGCGGGACTAGCGGTTTTTGGCGCAGATACGCAGTATTTT.

The J gene is TRBJ2-1, the V gene TRBV30, with 9 bases identical to TRBD2. The CDR3 is made up of 14 amino acids. V gave up 5 bases and J gave up 8 bases; unmatched junction bases: 10. Per the germline V gene, CDR1 is GTSNPN and CDR2 is SVGIG (reference sequence). In DNA form, the CDR3 reads TGTGCCTGGCAACTAGCGGGCCGGAGTGATGAGCAGTTCTTC. This gives the protein CAWQLAGRSDEQFF.

V gene TRBV5-1 combines with J gene TRBJ2-1; 10 bases match TRBD2. From germline, CDR1 is SGHRS and CDR2 YFSETQ. V lost 5 bases and J lost 4; bases outside the gene matches: 9. This CDR3 comprises 16 residues. This CDR3 is CASSGLAGDLYNEQFF. The CDR3, as DNA: TGCGCCAGCAGTGGTCTAGCGGGAGATCTATACAATGAGCAGTTCTTC.

The rearrangement uses TRBV28 and TRBJ1-2; 8 nucleotides align to TRBD1. Germline CDR1 reads MDHEN; CDR2 reads SYDVKM. J gave up 5 bases and V 4 bases, and 9 bases lay outside the gene matches. This CDR3 contains 15 residues. For the CDR3, the DNA is TGTGCCAGCAGTTCAGGACAGGGAATAGGGTATGGCTACACCTTC. It translates to CASSSGQGIGYGYTF.

The CDR3 DNA reads TGTGCCAGCAGCATAGTCCGGGACAGCAGTGGCTACACCTTC. This sequence encodes CASSIVRDSSGYTF. The chain combines TRBV7-9 with TRBJ1-2, with 7 bases identical to TRBD1. The CDR3 length is 14 residues. V shed 5 bases and J 7 bases; nucleotides not matched to a gene: 10. CDR1 is SEHNR, CDR2 FQNEAQ, per germline (reference sequence).

The chain links TRBV5-4 to TRBJ2-2; D perhaps matches TRBD1 (6 bases). Germline lookup yields CDR1 SGHNT and CDR2 YYREEE (reference sequence). This CDR3 spans 15 amino acids. The V gene lost 3 bases and the J gene lost 7 bases, with 16 bases spanning the gap. The CDR3 here is CASSWEQGAGGELFF. For the CDR3, the DNA is TGTGCCAGCAGCTGGGAACAGGGTGCGGGCGGGGAGCTGTTTTTT.

J is TRBJ2-5 and V is TRBV18; 9 nucleotides agree with TRBD2. CDR1 and CDR2 from the germline V gene are KGHSH and LQKENI. V lost 5 bases and J lost 3; bases outside the gene matches: 7. The CDR3 spans 15 residues. CDR3 sequence reads: CASSVLIAGEETQYF. In DNA form, the CDR3 reads TGTGCCAGCTCAGTTCTCATAGCGGGAGAAGAGACCCAGTACTTC.

This sequence joins TRBV3-1 (or the pseudogene TRBV3-2) and TRBJ2-1; D unresolved. Germline loops: CDR1 LGHDT, CDR2 YNNKEL (reference sequence). The V end was cut by 0 bases, the J end by 3 bases, with 12 bases between. The CDR3 extends over 16 amino acids. The CDR3 region has the DNA TGTGCCAGCAGCCAAGATGGGCCCCCGGACTACAATGAGCAGTTCTTC. Its translation: CASSQDGPPDYNEQFF.